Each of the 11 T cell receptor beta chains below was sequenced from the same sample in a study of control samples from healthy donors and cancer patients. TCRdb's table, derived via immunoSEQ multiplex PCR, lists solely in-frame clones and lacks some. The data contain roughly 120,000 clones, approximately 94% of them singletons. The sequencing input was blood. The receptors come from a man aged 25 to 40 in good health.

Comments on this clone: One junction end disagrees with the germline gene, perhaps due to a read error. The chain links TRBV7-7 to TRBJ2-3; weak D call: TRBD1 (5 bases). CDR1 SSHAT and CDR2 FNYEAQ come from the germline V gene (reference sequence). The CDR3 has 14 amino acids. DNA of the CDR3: TGTGCTAGCAGCCTCACGCTTGGGGCGGATACGCAGTATTTT. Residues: CASSLTLGADTQYF. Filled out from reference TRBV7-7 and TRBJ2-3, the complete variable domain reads GAGVSQSPRYKVTKRGQDVTLRCDPISSHATLYWYQQALGQGPEFLTYFNYEAQPDKSGLPSDRFSAERPEGSISTLTIQRTEQRDSAMYRCASSLTLGADTQYFGPGTRLTVL.

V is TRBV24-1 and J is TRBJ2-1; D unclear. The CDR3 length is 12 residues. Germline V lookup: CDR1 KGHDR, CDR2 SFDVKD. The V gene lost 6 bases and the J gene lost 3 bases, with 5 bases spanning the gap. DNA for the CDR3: TGTGCCACCAGTACCAGCTACAATGAGCAGTTCTTC. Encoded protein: CATSTSYNEQFF.

CDR3 residues: CASSPVGGTDTQYF. The CDR3 DNA reads as TGTGCCAGCAGTCCGGTGGGGGGGACAGATACGCAGTATTTT. V gene TRBV6-5 combines with J gene TRBJ2-3; the match to TRBD2 covers 7 bases. The CDR3 is made up of 14 amino acids. Trimming cost V 5 bases and J 3 bases; bases outside gene matches: 5. The germline gives CDR1 MNHEY, CDR2 SVGAGI.

The CDR3 is CASSYSIGVITEAFF. The CDR3 DNA sequence: TGTGCCAGCAGTTACTCGATCGGGGTTATCACTGAAGCTTTCTTT. This chain joins TRBV6-5 and TRBJ1-1, with no clear D. CDR3 length equals 15 residues. From germline, CDR1 is MNHEY and CDR2 SVGAGI. Deletions cut 0 bases from V and 4 bases from J, with 12 bases between.

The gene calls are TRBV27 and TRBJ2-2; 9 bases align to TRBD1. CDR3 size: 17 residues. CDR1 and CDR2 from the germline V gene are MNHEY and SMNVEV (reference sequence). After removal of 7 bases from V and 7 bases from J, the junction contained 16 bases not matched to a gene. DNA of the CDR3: TGTGCCAGCACCCAGAATCCGGGACAGGGAATTTTCGGGGAGCTGTTTTTT. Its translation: CASTQNPGQGIFGELFF.

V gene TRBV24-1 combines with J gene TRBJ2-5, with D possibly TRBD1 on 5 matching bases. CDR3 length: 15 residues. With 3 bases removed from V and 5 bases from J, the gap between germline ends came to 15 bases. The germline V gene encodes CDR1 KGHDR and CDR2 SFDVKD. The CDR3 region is CATSDVGRARETQYF. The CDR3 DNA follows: TGTGCCACCAGTGATGTGGGCAGGGCTAGGGAGACCCAGTACTTC.

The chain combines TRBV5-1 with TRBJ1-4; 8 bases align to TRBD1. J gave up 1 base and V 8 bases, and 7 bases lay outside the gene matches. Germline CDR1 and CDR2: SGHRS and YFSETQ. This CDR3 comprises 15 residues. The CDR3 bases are TGCGCCAGTGCGACAGGGGCTGGAACTAATGAAAAACTGTTTTTT. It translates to CASATGAGTNEKLFF.

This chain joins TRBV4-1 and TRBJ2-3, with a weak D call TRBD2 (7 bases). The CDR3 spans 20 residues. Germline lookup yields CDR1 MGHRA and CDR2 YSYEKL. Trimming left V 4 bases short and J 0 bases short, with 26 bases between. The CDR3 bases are TGCGCCAGCAGCCTCGCGACGTGGGGGGGCAGCGGGACTAGCACAGATACGCAGTATTTT. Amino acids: CASSLATWGGSGTSTDTQYF.

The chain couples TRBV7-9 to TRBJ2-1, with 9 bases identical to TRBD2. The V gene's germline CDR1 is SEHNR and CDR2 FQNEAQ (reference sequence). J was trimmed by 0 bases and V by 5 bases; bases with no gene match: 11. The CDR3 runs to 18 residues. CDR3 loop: CASSPTDPSGASYNEQFF. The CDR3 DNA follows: TGTGCCAGCAGCCCAACGGACCCTAGCGGGGCCTCCTACAATGAGCAGTTCTTC.

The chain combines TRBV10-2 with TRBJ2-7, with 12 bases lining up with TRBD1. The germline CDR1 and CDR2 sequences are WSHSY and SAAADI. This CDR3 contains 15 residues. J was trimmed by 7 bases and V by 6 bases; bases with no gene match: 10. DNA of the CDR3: TGCGCCAGCAGAGGCCTGGGACAGGGGGCGCGAGAGCAGTACTTC. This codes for CASRGLGQGAREQYF.

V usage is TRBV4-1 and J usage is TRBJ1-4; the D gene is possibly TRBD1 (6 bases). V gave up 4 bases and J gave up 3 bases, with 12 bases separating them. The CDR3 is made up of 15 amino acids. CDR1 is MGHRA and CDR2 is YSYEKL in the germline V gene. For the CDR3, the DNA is TGCGCCAGCAGCCCTAGGGGGTTGGCTAATGAAAAACTGTTTTTT. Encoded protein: CASSPRGLANEKLFF.